This T cell receptor (beta chain) was identified during a study of tumor-infiltrating lymphocytes in primary liver carcinoma. The CDR3 sequence is 13 residues long. The germline V gene encodes CDR1 SGHNT and CDR2 YENEEA. The template, around 520 ng total RNA, yielded TCR beta cDNA made with a constant-region primer. Slightly modified ARM-PCR served as the procedure for the TCR beta libraries. These libraries came from three rounds of nested multiplex PCR. Primers for the first two PCR rounds were TRBV1-TRBV30 forward primers and a C-beta reverse primer (roughly 9 cycles per round). TCRdb recomputed calls from the multiplex PCR reads with MiXCR, one row per CDR3 protein. The sample consists of around 29,000 distinct CDR3 sequences, approximately 71% of them appearing once. This clonotype was observed at least ten times. A read error may produce the germline difference seen at one junction end. Extraction of RNA together with DNA used roughly 18-32 mg of unsorted bulk tissue.

The chain recombines TRBV11-3 with TRBJ1-1, with no clear D. This TCR was recovered from a woman in her 30s with primary liver carcinoma and hepatitis B virus infection. Sequenced material: liver tumor tissue from sampling region 3. Noted subset: tumor region T3, left-lateral pole. DNA for the CDR3: TGTGCCAGCAGCTTAATGGCAAACATTGAAGCTTTCTTT. This translates into CASSLMANIEAFF.